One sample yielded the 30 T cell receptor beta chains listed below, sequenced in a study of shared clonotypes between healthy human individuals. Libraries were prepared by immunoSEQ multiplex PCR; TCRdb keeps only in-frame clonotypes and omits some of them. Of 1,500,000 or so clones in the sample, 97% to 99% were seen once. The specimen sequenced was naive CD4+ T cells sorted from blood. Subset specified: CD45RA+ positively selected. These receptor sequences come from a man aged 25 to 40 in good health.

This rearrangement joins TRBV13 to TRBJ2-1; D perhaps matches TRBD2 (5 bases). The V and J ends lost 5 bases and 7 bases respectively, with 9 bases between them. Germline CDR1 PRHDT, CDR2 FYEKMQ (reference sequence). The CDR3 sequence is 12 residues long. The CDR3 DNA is TGTGCCAGCAGCCTCCGGGGAAATGAGCAGTTCTTC. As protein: CASSLRGNEQFF.

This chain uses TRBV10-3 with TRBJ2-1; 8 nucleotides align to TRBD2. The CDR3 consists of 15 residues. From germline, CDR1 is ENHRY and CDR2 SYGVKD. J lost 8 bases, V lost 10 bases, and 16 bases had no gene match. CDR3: CATSRASGSPDEQFF. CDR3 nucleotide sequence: TGTGCCACCAGCCGGGCCAGCGGGAGTCCTGATGAGCAGTTCTTC.

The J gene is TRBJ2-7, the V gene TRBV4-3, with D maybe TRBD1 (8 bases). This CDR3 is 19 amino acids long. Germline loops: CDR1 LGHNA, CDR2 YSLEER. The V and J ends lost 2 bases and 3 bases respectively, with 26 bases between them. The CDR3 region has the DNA TGCGCCAGCAGCCAAATTTGGTCCAGCGGGACAGGTGAATTCTACGAGCAGTACTTC. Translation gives CASSQIWSSGTGEFYEQYF.

Here the CDR3 reads CASSPMRGHDEQYF. In nucleotides, the CDR3 is TGTGCCAGCAGCCCAATGCGGGGTCATGACGAGCAGTACTTC. The chain links TRBV5-6 to TRBJ2-7, with D possibly being TRBD2 (6 bases). The V and J ends lost 4 bases and 5 bases respectively, with 16 bases between them. The CDR3 totals 14 residues. Germline CDR1 and CDR2: SGHDT and YYEEEE. The complete variable domain, with remaining parts taken from reference TRBV5-6 and TRBJ2-7, reads DAGVTQSPTHLIKTRGQQVTLRCSPKSGHDTVSWYQQALGQGPQFIFQYYEEEERQRGNFPDRFSGHQFPNYSSELNVNALLLGDSALYLCASSPMRGHDEQYFGPGTRLTVT.

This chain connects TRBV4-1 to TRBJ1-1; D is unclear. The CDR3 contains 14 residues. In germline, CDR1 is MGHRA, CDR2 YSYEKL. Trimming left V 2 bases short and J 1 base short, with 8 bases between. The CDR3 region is CASSQLTANTEAFF. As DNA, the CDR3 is TGCGCCAGCAGCCAATTAACAGCGAACACTGAAGCTTTCTTT.

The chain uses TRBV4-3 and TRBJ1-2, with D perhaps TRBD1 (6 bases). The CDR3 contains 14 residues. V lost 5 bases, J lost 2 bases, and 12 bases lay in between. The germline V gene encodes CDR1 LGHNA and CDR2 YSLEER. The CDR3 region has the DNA TGCGCCAGCAGCTACTTCGGACAGAACTATGGCTACACCTTC. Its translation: CASSYFGQNYGYTF.

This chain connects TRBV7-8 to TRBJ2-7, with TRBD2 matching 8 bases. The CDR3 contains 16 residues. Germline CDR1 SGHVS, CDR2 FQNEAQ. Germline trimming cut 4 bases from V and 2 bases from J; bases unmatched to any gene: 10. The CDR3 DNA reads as TGTGCCAGCAGCTCGGCGGCTAGCGGGTTAGCCTACGAGCAGTACTTC. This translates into CASSSAASGLAYEQYF.

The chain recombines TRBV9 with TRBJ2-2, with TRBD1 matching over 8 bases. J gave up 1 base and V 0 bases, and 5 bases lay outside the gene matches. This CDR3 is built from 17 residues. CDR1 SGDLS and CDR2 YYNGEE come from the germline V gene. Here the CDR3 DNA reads TGTGCCAGCAGCGTAGCCCTCGGACAGGGGAACACCGGGGAGCTGTTTTTT. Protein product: CASSVALGQGNTGELFF.

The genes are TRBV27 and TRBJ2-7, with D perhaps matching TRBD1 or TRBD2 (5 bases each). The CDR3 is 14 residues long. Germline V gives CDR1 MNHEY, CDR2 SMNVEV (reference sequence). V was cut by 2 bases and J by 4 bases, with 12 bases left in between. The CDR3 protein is CASSLAQGGYEQYF. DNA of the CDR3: TGTGCCAGCAGTTTAGCGCAGGGCGGGTACGAGCAGTACTTC.

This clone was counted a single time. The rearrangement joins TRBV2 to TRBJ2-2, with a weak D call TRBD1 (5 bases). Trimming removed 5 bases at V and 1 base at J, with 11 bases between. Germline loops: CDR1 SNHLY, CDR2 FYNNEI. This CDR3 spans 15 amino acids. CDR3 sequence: CASSLTDKNTGELFF. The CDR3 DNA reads TGTGCCAGCAGTTTGACAGATAAGAACACCGGGGAGCTGTTTTTT.

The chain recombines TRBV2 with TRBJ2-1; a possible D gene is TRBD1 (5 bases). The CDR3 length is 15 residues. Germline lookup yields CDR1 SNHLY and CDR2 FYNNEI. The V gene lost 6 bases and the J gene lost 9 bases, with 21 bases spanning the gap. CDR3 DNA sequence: TGTGCCAGCAGGGACCCCGGTTATTCAGGGTTTGAGCAGTTCTTC. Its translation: CASRDPGYSGFEQFF.

CDR3 in amino acids: CSARPASNPNEQFF. The CDR3, as DNA: TGCAGCGCCCGCCCGGCTAGCAATCCCAATGAGCAGTTCTTC. V gene TRBV29-1 combines with J gene TRBJ2-1, with TRBD2 as a possible D gene (5 bases). In germline, CDR1 is SQVTM, CDR2 ANQGSEA. The CDR3 contains 14 residues. V shed 7 bases and J shed 6 bases, with 19 bases lying between them.

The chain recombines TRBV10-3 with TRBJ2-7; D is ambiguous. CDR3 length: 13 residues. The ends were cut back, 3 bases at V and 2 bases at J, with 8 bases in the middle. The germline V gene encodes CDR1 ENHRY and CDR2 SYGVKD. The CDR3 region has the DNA TGTGCCATCAGTGACTCTATAACCTACGAGCAGTACTTC. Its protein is CAISDSITYEQYF.

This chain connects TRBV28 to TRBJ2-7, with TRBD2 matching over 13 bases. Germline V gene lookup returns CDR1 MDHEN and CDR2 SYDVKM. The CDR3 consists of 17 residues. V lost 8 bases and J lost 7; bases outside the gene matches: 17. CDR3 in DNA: TGTGCCAGCTTGAAAGACATAGGACTAGCGGGAGTGGGGGAGCAGTACTTC. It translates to CASLKDIGLAGVGEQYF.

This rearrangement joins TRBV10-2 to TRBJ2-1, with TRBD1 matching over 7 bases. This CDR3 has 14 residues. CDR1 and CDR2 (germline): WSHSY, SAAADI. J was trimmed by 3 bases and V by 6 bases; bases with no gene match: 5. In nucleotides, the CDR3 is TGCGCCAGCAGAGAAAGGGGGCTCTACAATGAGCAGTTCTTC. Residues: CASRERGLYNEQFF.

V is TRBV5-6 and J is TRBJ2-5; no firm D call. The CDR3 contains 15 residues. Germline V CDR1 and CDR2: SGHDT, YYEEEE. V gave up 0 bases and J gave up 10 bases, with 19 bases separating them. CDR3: CASSLAAHSGFDQYF. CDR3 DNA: TGTGCCAGCAGCTTGGCGGCGCACTCAGGATTCGACCAGTACTTC.

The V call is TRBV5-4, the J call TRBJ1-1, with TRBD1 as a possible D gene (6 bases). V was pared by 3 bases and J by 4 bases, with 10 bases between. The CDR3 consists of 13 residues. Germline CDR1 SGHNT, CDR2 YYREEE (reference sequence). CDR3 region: CASSSQGSTEAFF. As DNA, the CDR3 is TGTGCCAGCAGCTCACAGGGAAGCACTGAAGCTTTCTTT.

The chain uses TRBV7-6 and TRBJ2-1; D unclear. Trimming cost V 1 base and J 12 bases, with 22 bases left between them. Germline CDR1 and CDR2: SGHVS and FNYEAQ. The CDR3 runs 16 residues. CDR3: CASSLVGLGQEIGQFF. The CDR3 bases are TGTGCCAGCAGCTTAGTCGGTTTGGGCCAGGAGATCGGGCAGTTCTTC.

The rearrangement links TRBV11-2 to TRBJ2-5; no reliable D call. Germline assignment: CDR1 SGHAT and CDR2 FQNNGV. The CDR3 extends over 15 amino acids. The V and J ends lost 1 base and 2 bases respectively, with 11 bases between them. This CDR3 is CASSLGSPAQETQYF. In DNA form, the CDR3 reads TGTGCCAGCAGCTTAGGGTCCCCAGCTCAAGAGACCCAGTACTTC.

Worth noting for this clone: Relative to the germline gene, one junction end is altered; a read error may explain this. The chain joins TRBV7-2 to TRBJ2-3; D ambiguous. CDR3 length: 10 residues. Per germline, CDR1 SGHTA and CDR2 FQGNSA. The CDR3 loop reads CASSLARLKF. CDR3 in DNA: TGTGCCAGCAGCTTAGCTCGACTTAAATTT.

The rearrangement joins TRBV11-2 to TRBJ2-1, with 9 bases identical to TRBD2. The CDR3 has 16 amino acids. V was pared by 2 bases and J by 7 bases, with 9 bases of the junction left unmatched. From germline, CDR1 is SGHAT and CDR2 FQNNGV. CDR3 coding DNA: TGTGCCAGCAGCTTAATGACTAGCGGCCCTTTGAATGAGCAGTTCTTC. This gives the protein CASSLMTSGPLNEQFF.

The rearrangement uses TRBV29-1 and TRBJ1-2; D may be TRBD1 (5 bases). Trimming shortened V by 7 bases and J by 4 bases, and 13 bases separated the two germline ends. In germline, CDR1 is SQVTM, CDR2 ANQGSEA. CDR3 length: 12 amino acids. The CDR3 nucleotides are TGCAGCGCCTATGGGGGGTCCTATGGCTACACCTTC. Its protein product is CSAYGGSYGYTF.

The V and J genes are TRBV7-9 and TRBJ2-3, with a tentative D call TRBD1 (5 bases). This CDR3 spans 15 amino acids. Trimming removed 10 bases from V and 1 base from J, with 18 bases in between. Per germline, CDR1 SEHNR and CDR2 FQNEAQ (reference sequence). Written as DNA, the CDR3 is TGTGCCACCCCTCAAGGGGTCCAGGGCACAGATACGCAGTATTTT. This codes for CATPQGVQGTDTQYF.

DNA of the CDR3: TGTGCCACCAGCAGAGTGGTAGGGACAGGCACCTCCTACGAGCAGTACTTC. Its protein is CATSRVVGTGTSYEQYF. V is TRBV15 and J is TRBJ2-7, with 8 bases lining up with TRBD1. Germline values: CDR1 LNHNV, CDR2 YYDKDF (reference sequence). The CDR3 length is 17 residues. The junction had 8 bases not matched to a gene; V was cut back by 1 base and J by 0 bases.

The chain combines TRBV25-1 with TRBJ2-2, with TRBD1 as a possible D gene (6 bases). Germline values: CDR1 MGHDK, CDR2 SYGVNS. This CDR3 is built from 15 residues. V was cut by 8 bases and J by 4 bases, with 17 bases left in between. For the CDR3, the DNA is TGTGCCAGCGGACAGCACGAAGGAGGCACCGGGGAGCTGTTTTTT. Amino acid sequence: CASGQHEGGTGELFF.

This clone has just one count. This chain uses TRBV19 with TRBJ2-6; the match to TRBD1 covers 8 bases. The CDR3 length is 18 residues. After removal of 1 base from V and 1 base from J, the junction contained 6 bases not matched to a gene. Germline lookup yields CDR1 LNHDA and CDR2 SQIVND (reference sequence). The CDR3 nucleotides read TGTGCCAGTAGTATAGTTGGACAGGGTATGTCTGGGGCCAACGTCCTGACTTTC. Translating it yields CASSIVGQGMSGANVLTF.

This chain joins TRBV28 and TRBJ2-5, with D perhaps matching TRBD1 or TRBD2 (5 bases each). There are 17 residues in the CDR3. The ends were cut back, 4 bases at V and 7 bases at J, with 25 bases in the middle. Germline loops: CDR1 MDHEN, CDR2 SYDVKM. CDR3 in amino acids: CASSSFGDSGTLWTQYF. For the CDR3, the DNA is TGTGCCAGCAGTTCCTTCGGAGACAGCGGCACGTTGTGGACCCAGTACTTC.

As DNA, the CDR3 is TGCGCCAGCAGCGAAGGGACCCCCGGTCAGCCCCAGCATTTT. Translating it yields CASSEGTPGQPQHF. The rearrangement joins TRBV5-1 to TRBJ1-5, with D perhaps matching TRBD1 (5 bases). CDR1 and CDR2 from the germline V gene are SGHRS and YFSETQ. The CDR3 runs 14 residues. With 4 bases removed from V and 6 bases from J, the gap between germline ends came to 14 bases.

The CDR3 is CASRRPGSGNTIYF. CDR3 DNA: TGTGCCAGCAGGCGACCGGGCTCTGGAAACACCATATATTTT. This chain joins TRBV7-2 and TRBJ1-3, with no clear D. This CDR3 contains 14 residues. V was trimmed by 6 bases and J by 0 bases, leaving 9 bases between them. Per germline, CDR1 SGHTA and CDR2 FQGNSA.

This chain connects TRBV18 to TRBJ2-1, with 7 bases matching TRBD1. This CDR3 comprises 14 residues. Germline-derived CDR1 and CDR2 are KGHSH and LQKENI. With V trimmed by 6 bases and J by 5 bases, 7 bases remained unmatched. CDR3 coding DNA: TGTGCCAGCTCTAAGACAGGGTTAAACAATGAGCAGTTCTTC. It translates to CASSKTGLNNEQFF. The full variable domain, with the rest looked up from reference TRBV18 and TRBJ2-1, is NAGVMQNPRHLVRRRGQEARLRCSPMKGHSHVYWYRQLPEEGLKFMVYLQKENIIDESGMPKERFSAEFPKEGPSILRIQQVVRGDSAAYFCASSKTGLNNEQFFGPGTRLTVL.